The sequence of this T cell receptor (beta chain) was determined in a study of T-cell reconstitution after alpha-beta-depleted transplantation in children. In its sample, this clonotype was seen a few times. The TCRbeta library incorporated unique molecular identifiers. MiXCR, run by TCRdb on the PCR reads, gives a single entry per CDR3 protein. The sample carries 350,000 to 400,000 distinct CDR3 sequences, roughly 21% recorded once. Sample: PBMCs from the stem cell graft donor, taken from the stem cell graft. The TCR sequence derives from a human donor who donated a stem cell graft to a child with acute myeloid leukemia.

CDR3 protein: CSALTGPYEQYF. The CDR3 DNA follows: TGCAGTGCTTTGACAGGGCCCTACGAGCAGTACTTC. This chain joins TRBV20-1 and TRBJ2-7; 7 bases fit TRBD1. The CDR3 spans 12 residues. V dropped 5 bases and J dropped 2; count of bases not matched to a gene: 3. Per the germline V gene, CDR1 is DFQATT and CDR2 is SNEGSKA (reference sequence).